This is a list of T cell receptor beta chains from one sample in a study of T cell responses to AZD1222 COVID-19 vaccine. The assay was immunoSEQ multiplex PCR, and TCRdb's table has in-frame clones only and misses some. The sample carries 85,000 to 110,000 clones, 90% recorded once. The specimen was peripheral blood, collected on day 0 of AZD1222 vaccination. These receptors came from an adult in good health. CDR3s include the opening cysteine and the closing phenylalanine or tryptophan. The order of the fields is J gene, clone size, D gene, CDR3 length, V gene, CDR3 DNA, CDR3 protein. The D gene is left open where the match is weak. A clone size is listed for some rows: how often the clone was seen (once, few, many), or a class if it is expanded.

j_call: TRBJ1-5
clone_size: -
d_call: -
cdr3_length: 15
v_call: TRBV28
cdr3_nt: TGTGCCAGCAGTTTAGGGCAGCCCGCCAATCAGCCCCAGCATTTT
cdr3_aa: CASSLGQPANQPQHF

j_call: TRBJ2-7
clone_size: -
d_call: TRBD2
cdr3_length: 15
v_call: TRBV4-2
cdr3_nt: TGTGCCAGCAGCCAAGATCTAGCGGGGGCTGGCGAGCAGTACTTC
cdr3_aa: CASSQDLAGAGEQYF

j_call: TRBJ2-7
clone_size: once
d_call: -
cdr3_length: 13
v_call: TRBV10-3
cdr3_nt: TGTGCCATCAGTGAGGGGGTATTCTACGAGCAGTACTTC
cdr3_aa: CAISEGVFYEQYF

j_call: TRBJ1-2
clone_size: -
d_call: -
cdr3_length: 13
v_call: TRBV6-5
cdr3_nt: TGTGCCAGCAGTTACTTTGGGGGCTATGGCTACACCTTC
cdr3_aa: CASSYFGGYGYTF

j_call: TRBJ1-2
clone_size: -
d_call: -
cdr3_length: 16
v_call: TRBV5-5
cdr3_nt: TGTGCCAGCAGCTTGGGACAGGCGAAAACACTCTATGGCTACACCTTC
cdr3_aa: CASSLGQAKTLYGYTF

j_call: TRBJ1-4
clone_size: -
d_call: TRBD1
cdr3_length: 17
v_call: TRBV30
cdr3_nt: TGTGCCTGGAGTGCCGCGGGACAGTCTGCAACTAATGAAAAACTGTTTTTT
cdr3_aa: CAWSAAGQSATNEKLFF

j_call: TRBJ1-6
clone_size: -
d_call: -
cdr3_length: 15
v_call: TRBV30
cdr3_nt: TGTGCCTGGAGCAAGGGGGACGCCATAAGATCACCCCTCCACTTT
cdr3_aa: CAWSKGDAIRSPLHF

j_call: TRBJ2-2
clone_size: -
d_call: -
cdr3_length: 18
v_call: TRBV27
cdr3_nt: TGTGCCAGCCGCCCGATGCGGGGGCCCACACGGTACTCCGGGGAGCTGTTTTTT
cdr3_aa: CASRPMRGPTRYSGELFF

j_call: TRBJ1-3
clone_size: -
d_call: -
cdr3_length: 14
v_call: TRBV28
cdr3_nt: TGTGCCAGCAGTTTCGGGGGTTTTGGAAACACCATATATTTT
cdr3_aa: CASSFGGFGNTIYF

j_call: TRBJ1-5
clone_size: -
d_call: -
cdr3_length: 15
v_call: TRBV7-9
cdr3_nt: TGTGCCAGCAGCTCGGGGGCGGATAGCAATCAGCCCCAGCATTTT
cdr3_aa: CASSSGADSNQPQHF

j_call: TRBJ2-7
clone_size: -
d_call: -
cdr3_length: 15
v_call: TRBV7-2
cdr3_nt: TGTGCCAGCAGCTTAGGACGAGGGGGTGCCTACGAGCAGTACTTC
cdr3_aa: CASSLGRGGAYEQYF

j_call: TRBJ2-5
clone_size: -
d_call: -
cdr3_length: 13
v_call: TRBV2
cdr3_nt: TGTGCCAGCAGTGAAAGCCAGCAGGAGACCCAGTACTTC
cdr3_aa: CASSESQQETQYF

j_call: TRBJ2-1
clone_size: -
d_call: -
cdr3_length: 15
v_call: TRBV25-1
cdr3_nt: TGTGCCAGCAGTGAATTAAACAGGGACGTTCATGAGCAGTTCTTC
cdr3_aa: CASSELNRDVHEQFF

j_call: TRBJ1-2
clone_size: -
d_call: -
cdr3_length: 16
v_call: TRBV28
cdr3_nt: TGTGCCAGCAGTGAACCCACAGGCCGGGGTAACTATGGCTACACCTTC
cdr3_aa: CASSEPTGRGNYGYTF

j_call: TRBJ1-6
clone_size: once
d_call: -
cdr3_length: 15
v_call: TRBV18
cdr3_nt: TGTGCCAGCTCACCTGGCGCCGATTATAATTCACCCCTCCACTTT
cdr3_aa: CASSPGADYNSPLHF

j_call: TRBJ1-6
clone_size: -
d_call: TRBD1
cdr3_length: 14
v_call: TRBV5-1
cdr3_nt: TGCGCCAGCAGCTGGGACAGGGTCGGTTCACCCCTCCACTTT
cdr3_aa: CASSWDRVGSPLHF

j_call: TRBJ1-5
clone_size: -
d_call: -
cdr3_length: 16
v_call: TRBV6-6
cdr3_nt: TGTGCCAGCAGTTCTTACAGGGTCTATAGCAATCAGCCCCAGCATTTT
cdr3_aa: CASSSYRVYSNQPQHF

j_call: TRBJ2-7
clone_size: -
d_call: TRBD2
cdr3_length: 18
v_call: TRBV7-2
cdr3_nt: TGTGCCAGCAGCCCCCGCCGAAGCGGGGGATACCTCTCCTACGAGCAGTACTTC
cdr3_aa: CASSPRRSGGYLSYEQYF